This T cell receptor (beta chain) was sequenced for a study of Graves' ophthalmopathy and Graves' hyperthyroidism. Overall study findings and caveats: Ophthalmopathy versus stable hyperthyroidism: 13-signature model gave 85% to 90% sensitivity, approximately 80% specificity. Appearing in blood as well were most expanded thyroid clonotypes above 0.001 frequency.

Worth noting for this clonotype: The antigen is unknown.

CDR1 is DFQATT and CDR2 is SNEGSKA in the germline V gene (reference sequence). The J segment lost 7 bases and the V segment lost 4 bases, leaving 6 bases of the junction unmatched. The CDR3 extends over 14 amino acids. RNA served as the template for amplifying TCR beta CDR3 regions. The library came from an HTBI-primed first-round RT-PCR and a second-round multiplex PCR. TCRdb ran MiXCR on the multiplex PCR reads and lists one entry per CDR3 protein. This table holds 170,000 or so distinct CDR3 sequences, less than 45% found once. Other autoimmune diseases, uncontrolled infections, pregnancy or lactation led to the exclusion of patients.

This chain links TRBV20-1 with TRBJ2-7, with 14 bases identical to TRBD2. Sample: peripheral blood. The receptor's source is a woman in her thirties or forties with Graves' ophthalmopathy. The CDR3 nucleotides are TGCAGTGCTACTGGACTAGCGGGAGGCGATGAGCAGTACTTC. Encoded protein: CSATGLAGGDEQYF.